One sample yielded the 3 T cell receptor beta chains listed below, sequenced in a study of T-cell memory formation after mild COVID-19. TCRdb analysed the 5' RACE reads with MiXCR anew, one entry per CDR3 protein. The sample gives about 340,000 distinct CDR3 sequences, roughly 14% of which show up once; less than 25% is in the top ten. The sample taken for sequencing was PBMCs or a T cell subset sorted from them (not recorded which). Source of these receptors: a man between 18 and 29 years old who had mild COVID-19 (a few samples of this study predate the infection). Cell type and time point are not known.

V usage is TRBV29-1 and J usage is TRBJ2-3; 8 bases match TRBD1. The germline V gene encodes CDR1 SQVTM and CDR2 ANQGSEA. This CDR3 is built from 15 residues. With 2 bases clipped from V and 5 bases from J, the junction kept 9 bases outside the gene matches. CDR3 DNA sequence: TGCAGCGTTGAATCCCAATTAGACAGGGGAGATACGCAGTATTTT. This gives the protein CSVESQLDRGDTQYF.

J is TRBJ1-1 and V is TRBV11-1, with D perhaps matching TRBD1 (6 bases). The CDR3 is 13 residues long. Trimming took off 3 bases at V and 5 bases at J, with 10 bases between the two ends. The germline V gene has CDR1 SGHAT and CDR2 FQDESV (reference sequence). The CDR3, as DNA: TGTGCCAGCAGCTTGGGGGCGCGGACTGAAGCTTTCTTT. It codes for CASSLGARTEAFF. Variable domain in full (rest from reference TRBV11-1 and TRBJ1-1): EAEVAQSPRYKITEKSQAVAFWCDPISGHATLYWYRQILGQGPELLVQFQDESVVDDSQLPKDRFSAERLKGVDSTLKIQPAELGDSAMYLCASSLGARTEAFFGQGTRLTVV.

The V and J genes are TRBV9 and TRBJ1-2, with TRBD1 identical over 7 bases. CDR3 length equals 13 residues. V dropped 2 bases and J dropped 8; count of bases not matched to a gene: 6. CDR1 and CDR2 from the germline V gene are SGDLS and YYNGEE. CDR3 DNA sequence: TGTGCCAGCAGCGTTGGGACAGTCGGAGGCTACACCTTC. Its translation: CASSVGTVGGYTF. The full variable domain, with the rest looked up from reference TRBV9 and TRBJ1-2, is DSGVTQTPKHLITATGQRVTLRCSPRSGDLSVYWYQQSLDQGLQFLIQYYNGEERAKGNILERFSAQQFPDLHSELNLSSLELGDSALYFCASSVGTVGGYTFGSGTRLTVV.